This T cell receptor (beta chain) was obtained from a study of blood T cell repertoires in COVID-19. Study-level information: From T cells, B-cell-depleted T cells, or PBMCs came the material, which was cDNA or gDNA.

Per germline, CDR1 GTSNPN and CDR2 SVGIG (reference sequence). The CDR3 has 13 residues. V was trimmed by 0 bases and J by 6 bases, leaving 9 bases between them. As processed by the authors: Amplification from reference gene primers served as the basis for estimated nucleated cell counts. Method: immunoSEQ multiplex PCR; TCRdb's copy keeps in-frame clones and lacks some. From that table come the V and J calls and clone size; the DNA was used to work out D and trimming. The top ten clones hold over 3% of a sample with roughly 250,000 clones, approximately 79% of them seen once. The receptor comes from a woman in her forties with active or convalescent COVID-19. The chain combines TRBV30 with TRBJ1-5; D gene uncertain. Sequencing was carried out using peripheral blood. CDR3 in DNA: TGTGCCTGGAGTGTAGTAGGGAGTCAGCCCCAGCATTTT. Translation gives CAWSVVGSQPQHF.